Listed here is a single T cell receptor (beta chain). The sample comes from a study of blood T cell repertoires in COVID-19. Overall study context: Acute and convalescent COVID-19 specimens originated in the United States, Italy and Spain.

In the study's own analysis: Estimated nucleated cell counts came from reference gene primer amplification. TCRdb keeps only in-frame clones here, not all; method: immunoSEQ multiplex PCR. That table supplies the V and J calls and clone size; D and trimming were determined from the DNA. The table lists approximately 280,000 clones, around nine tenths of them singletons. V shed 5 bases, J shed 5 bases, and the junction held 7 bases outside the gene matches. CDR1 SGHTA and CDR2 FQGTGA come from the germline V gene. The CDR3 runs 15 residues. J is TRBJ2-2 and V is TRBV7-3, with TRBD1 matching over 8 bases. Sequencing was performed on peripheral blood. The TCR originated in a man aged 50-59 years with acute or convalescent COVID-19. In DNA form, the CDR3 reads TGTGCCAGCAGCCTTCGGACAGGGAATACCGGGGAGCTGTTTTTT. Translating it yields CASSLRTGNTGELFF. Looking up the rest from reference TRBV7-3 and TRBJ2-2 gives the full variable domain: GAGVSQTPSNKVTEKGKYVELRCDPISGHTALYWYRQSLGQGPEFLIYFQGTGAADDSGLPNDRFFAVRPEGSVSTLKIQRTERGDSAVYLCASSLRTGNTGELFFGEGSRLTVL.